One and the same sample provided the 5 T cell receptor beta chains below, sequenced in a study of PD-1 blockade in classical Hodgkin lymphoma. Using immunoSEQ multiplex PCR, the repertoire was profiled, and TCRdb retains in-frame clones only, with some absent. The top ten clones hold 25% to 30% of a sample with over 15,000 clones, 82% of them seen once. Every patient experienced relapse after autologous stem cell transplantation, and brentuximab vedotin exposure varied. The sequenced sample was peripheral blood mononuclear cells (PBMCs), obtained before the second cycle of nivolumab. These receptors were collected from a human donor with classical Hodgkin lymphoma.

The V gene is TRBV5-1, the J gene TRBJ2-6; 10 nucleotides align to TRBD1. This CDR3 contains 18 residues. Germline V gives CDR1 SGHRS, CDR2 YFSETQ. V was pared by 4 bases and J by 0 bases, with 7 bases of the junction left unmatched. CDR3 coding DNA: TGCGCCAGCAGCGGACTGGGGACAGGGGCCTCTGGGGCCAACGTCCTGACTTTC. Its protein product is CASSGLGTGASGANVLTF.

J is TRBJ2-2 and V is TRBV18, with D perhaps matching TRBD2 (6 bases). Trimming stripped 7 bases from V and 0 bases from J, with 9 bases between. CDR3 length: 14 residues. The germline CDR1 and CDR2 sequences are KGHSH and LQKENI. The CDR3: CASFRETNTGELFF. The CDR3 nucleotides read TGTGCCAGCTTTCGGGAGACGAACACCGGGGAGCTGTTTTTT. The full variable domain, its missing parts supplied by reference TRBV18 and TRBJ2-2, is NAGVMQNPRHLVRRRGQEARLRCSPMKGHSHVYWYRQLPEEGLKFMVYLQKENIIDESGMPKERFSAEFPKEGPSILRIQQVVRGDSAAYFCASFRETNTGELFFGEGSRLTVL.

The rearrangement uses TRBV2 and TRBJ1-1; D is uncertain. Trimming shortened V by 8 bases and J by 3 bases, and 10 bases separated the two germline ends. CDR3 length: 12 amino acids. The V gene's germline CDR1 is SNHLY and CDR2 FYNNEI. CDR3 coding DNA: TGTGCCAGCGGCGGGGTGTACACTGAAGCTTTCTTT. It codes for CASGGVYTEAFF.

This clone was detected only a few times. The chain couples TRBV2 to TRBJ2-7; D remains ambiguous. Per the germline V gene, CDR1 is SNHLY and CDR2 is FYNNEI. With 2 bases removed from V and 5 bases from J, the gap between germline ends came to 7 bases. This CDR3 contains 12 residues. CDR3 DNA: TGTGCCAGCAGTGAAAGGCGAAACGAGCAGTACTTC. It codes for CASSERRNEQYF.

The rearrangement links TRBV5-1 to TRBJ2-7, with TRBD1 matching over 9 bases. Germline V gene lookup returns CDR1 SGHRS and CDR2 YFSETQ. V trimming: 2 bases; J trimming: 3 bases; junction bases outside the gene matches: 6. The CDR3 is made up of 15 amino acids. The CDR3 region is CASSLSPGQGYEQYF. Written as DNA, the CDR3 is TGCGCCAGCAGCTTAAGCCCGGGACAGGGCTACGAGCAGTACTTC.